The subject of this entry is one TCR beta chain. The antigen this receptor binds is unknown. The record has no base qualities; no much larger clone is one base away. The record originates from a study of cytomegalovirus exposure and HLA in healthy donors (dated 2017 in TCRdb). With respect to the entire study: An earlier analysis of around 600 of the donors reported 250 to 350 Gb of sequence data and 117 million unique TCR beta sequences from 150 million to 200 million T cells. An early release that covered several hundred HLA-typed donors contained approximately 300 gigabases of sequencing data and tens of millions of unique TCR sequences. Of the 300 to 500 genotyped donors, 81% were placed in the genetic ancestry cluster associated with self-reported Caucasian donors. The study aimed to test whether signatures of past pathogen exposure could be identified by cataloging public T cell receptors. The T cell repertoires of 670 or so subjects were profiled by immunosequencing and related to cytomegalovirus serostatus. A separate validation cohort of over 95 different subjects was used in addition to the roughly 620-subject first cohort. High-throughput TCR immunosequencing, statistical association of individual TCRs with disease status, and machine learning were combined to predict cytomegalovirus infection status. In a later analysis, previously published TCR beta repertoires from 666 donors were re-analyzed and high-resolution HLA genotyping was added so that TCR occurrence patterns could be studied. In the later analysis, no new phenotypic data were used to find candidate immune exposures; instead, reliance was placed on TCR beta sequences and their occurrence across donors. To decide whether each TCR beta V gene segment behaved as functional or pseudogenic, an earlier analysis of fewer than 750 of the donors relied on high-throughput TCR beta sequencing. Donor age, sex, ethnicity and CMV serostatus were compiled together with the repertoire data. Genome-wide SNP genotypes for about 55% of the 666 donors were used in a later genetic analysis, which treated that subset as a discovery cohort. All discovery cohort repertoires had been generated on a single sequencing platform. Both class I and class II loci were covered by HLA typing, at four-digit resolution. The number of typed donors differed by locus: 629-630 for A, B, C, DRB1 and DQB1; some 540 for DQA1; around 580 for DPA1; and approximately 450 for DPB1. Roughly 5 DR-DQ haplotypes were handled as single units for association and clustering, since linkage in the cohort was strong. On average, over 200,000 unique TCR beta nucleotide sequences were sequenced per donor among a few hundred genotyped donors of the cohort, with roughly 18% of those sequences being non-productive. What the authors observed across the whole study: Strong co-occurrence of HLA alleles, especially DR and DQ, made assigning TCR associations to individual alleles difficult. Across donors, most TCR sequences were observed very rarely, whereas some public TCRs were present in many individuals. Because the 87-base-pair reads could not distinguish some IMGT-functional V segments, including TRBV6-2 and TRBV6-3, those segments were excluded. In a later analysis, TCR association rates were found to vary across HLA loci, with the most associated TCRs seen for DRB1 alleles and the fewest for HLA-C alleles. In a later genetic analysis, fewer N-insertions in productive TCRs were reported among donors in an Asian-associated ancestry cluster than the 666-donor mean. A few of the identified cytomegalovirus-associated TCR beta chains were confirmed in vitro to be specific for cytomegalovirus antigens. In a later analysis, several top co-occurrence clusters were reported to appear linked to parvovirus B19, influenza, CMV and Epstein-Barr virus. A cluster of highly shared sequence variants was judged likely to represent a technical artifact of the sequencing pipeline. An association between a missense DCLRE1C variant and V-gene and J-gene trimming of TCR beta chains was found in a later genetic analysis and replicated in an independent cohort. Because HLA typing was unavailable for some donors at each locus, only the typed subset was used in association tests. A further reported finding was that TCR beta sequences accurately predicted the HLA-A and HLA-B alleles for most subjects in the first cohort. The presence/absence analyses assumed that sequencing depth was roughly uniform across donors, and that assumption may not be true. Immune exposure information for the cohort was limited to CMV serostatus. Only TCR beta chains were sequenced in this cohort, and the absence of alpha or paired-chain data limited detectable features. A later analysis found that most CMV-associated TCR beta chains appeared HLA-restricted, with HLA associations seemingly driven largely by CMV exposure. The earlier analysis of approximately 540 of the donors excluded 15 to 20 rarely observed V segments, including chromosome 9 orphons, because counts were too low. Specific HLA alleles were associated with 16,951 TCR beta sequences at a false discovery rate of 0.05 in a later analysis. The authors suggested that the approach could potentially be extended to other disease states and immunological phenotypes. Correlated functional status among segregating V segments might reflect linkage disequilibrium, but an unknown experimental factor could not be ruled out. In an earlier analysis of over 550 of the donors, most TCR beta V segments were observed in productive rearrangements about 87% or about 30% of the time, broadly matching IMGT annotations. The classifier was reported to diagnose cytomegalovirus status with high specificity and sensitivity in both the original cohort and the validation cohort. In the study, 164 TCR beta chains were listed as associated with cytomegalovirus. A later analysis found that HLA-associated TCR beta chains were more clonally expanded and had lower generation probabilities than equally common non-associated chains.

Taken from cysteine to phenylalanine, the CDR3 has 14 residues. Only CDR3 DNA remains: 42 bases, in frame from the first base. Taken from the germline V gene, the CDR1 and CDR2 loops are SGHDT and YYEEEE. The junction shows trimming of 3 bases on V and 7 bases on J, and the gene matches do not reach 5 bases of it. The cohort consisted of 600 to 750 healthy bone marrow donors. Cohort members were all nominally healthy when sampled, although unrecorded immune exposures were likely present. The donor was CMV seropositive and was included in the group of 250 to 300 seropositive cohort members. Every donor gave a peripheral blood sample, and the peripheral blood mononuclear cells from that sample were used for TCR beta sequencing. The Qiagen DNeasy Blood Extraction Kit was used to extract genomic DNA from the blood cell samples. Library construction relied on the immunoSEQ multiplex PCR assay. For the multiplex PCR, a mixture combining 60 forward primers for TCR Vbeta segments and 13 reverse primers for TCR Jbeta segments was used. A multiplex PCR assay on genomic DNA amplified the CDR3 region of rearranged TCR beta genes. On the Illumina HiSeq System, the amplified TCR beta libraries were sequenced as 87-base-pair reads. In the paper's pipeline: A later analysis counted about 80 million unique TCR beta chains across the 700 or so repertoires, and some 11 million of these chains were shared by at least two donors. To remove PCR and sequencing errors, raw reads were error-corrected and collapsed into unique sequences using a nearest-neighbor algorithm that merged closely related sequences. To assign V, D and J gene segments, CDR3 sequences were aligned to IMGT reference sequences. Each retained sequence needed at least a six-nucleotide match to both a V gene segment and a J gene segment. Rearrangements were called productive when the CDR3 lacked stop codons and stayed in frame with V and J; all others were non-productive. CDR3 was defined according to IMGT convention as the region running from the second conserved V-encoded cysteine to the conserved J-encoded phenylalanine. The earlier analysis of around 640 of the donors excluded sequences that lacked an unambiguous match to a single V gene segment. An earlier analysis of 587 of the donors classified V segments as functional when productive rearrangements were above 56.7% and as segregating when the standard deviation between donors was above 5%. A statistical classification framework was developed to diagnose cytomegalovirus status using the catalog of TCR beta chain sequences. A later analysis assigned V and J genes by comparing TCR nucleotide sequences with IMGT/GENE-DB human TR gene sequences. A later analysis assigned CDR3 sequences and most-parsimonious VDJ recombination scenarios with the TCRdist pipeline. In a later analysis, each TCR beta chain was defined by its CDR3 amino acid sequence together with its V-gene family, and reads without a unique V-gene family were excluded. To address suspected cross-contamination and a sequencing artifact, a later analysis removed several hundred highly shared, low-generation-probability nucleotide sequences. In a later analysis, a clonal expansion index for each public chain was calculated from normalized within-repertoire ranks of inferred template counts. In a later analysis, generation probabilities were computed with a VDJ recombination model fitted to out-of-frame rearrangements, and the resulting probabilities were checked against IGoR. In a later analysis, TCR-TCR, TCR-HLA and TCR-CMV co-occurrence was scored with hypergeometric tests, and a repertoire-size bias correction was applied to TCR pairs. A later analysis estimated false discovery rates by permuting HLA or CMV assignments 20 times. In a later analysis, co-occurring TCRs were grouped with DBSCAN, and TCRdist sequence similarity was added when clustering was performed within HLA-allele-positive subsets. For co-occurrence clustering, repertoires with fewer than 30,000 or more than 120,000 public chains were excluded, along with about five repertoires with anomalous nucleotide sharing. TCRdb mirrors the immuneACCESS table, restricted to in-frame sequences. Some clones are absent from its copies; in checked studies, under half trace to an unresolved V gene, and the reason for the others is unknown. The DNA gave D and trimming, while V, J and clone size come from that table. For this sample the table gives 150,000 or so clones, of which 75% to 90% were detected only once. The ten largest make up about 4.3% of the sample.

Sequencing input: PBMCs. The chain is made from TRBV5-6 and TRBJ2-4, and 9 junction bases match TRBD1. The clonotype originates from a woman in her fifties or sixties in good health and CMV-seropositive. This receptor carries the CDR3 CASSSRQGGNIQYF. The DNA is TGTGCCAGCAGCTCTCGACAGGGGGGGAACATTCAGTACTTC. When the CDR3 is completed using the reference TRBV5-6 and TRBJ2-4 genes on either side, the full variable domain is DAGVTQSPTHLIKTRGQQVTLRCSPKSGHDTVSWYQQALGQGPQFIFQYYEEEERQRGNFPDRFSGHQFPNYSSELNVNALLLGDSALYLCASSSRQGGNIQYFGAGTRLSVL.